These T cell receptor beta chains were read from a single sample in a study of Graves' ophthalmopathy and Graves' hyperthyroidism. Each CDR3 protein gets one entry after TCRdb re-called the multiplex PCR reads with MiXCR. Of about 180,000 distinct CDR3 sequences in the sample, 30% to 45% are singletons; the top ten hold roughly 5.2%. Sequenced sample: peripheral blood. These receptors all come from a middle-aged woman with Graves' ophthalmopathy. Each CDR3 is given with its conserved first and last residue. D genes are given only for firm matches. The size of a clone is reported for some rows only, either as once, few or many, or as a class for expanded clones.

TRBJ1-1 - TRBV13 many CASSRRELNTEAFF TGTGCCAGCAGCCGGCGGGAGTTGAACACTGAAGCTTTCTTT
TRBJ1-5 TRBD1 TRBV6-1 many CASSSGQGKGQPQHF TGTGCCAGCAGCTCGGGACAGGGGAAGGGACAGCCCCAGCATTTT
TRBJ1-6 - TRBV12-3/TRBV12-4 few CASSSEHSPLHF TGTGCCAGCAGTTCAGAGCATTCACCCCTCCACTTT
TRBJ2-5 - TRBV6-2/TRBV6-3 many CASSRSGGSETQYF TGTGCCAGCAGTCGCTCTGGGGGATCGGAGACCCAGTACTTC
TRBJ1-2 - TRBV19 many CASTSPGGSNYGYTF TGTGCCAGTACATCCCCTGGGGGATCTAACTATGGCTACACCTTC
TRBJ2-5 - TRBV12-3/TRBV12-4 - CASSLVPRRLQETQYF TGTGCCAGCAGTTTAGTCCCCCGGCGGTTACAAGAGACCCAGTACTTC
TRBJ2-2 - TRBV4-1 many CASSHIEAGTTGELFF TGCGCCAGCAGCCATATCGAAGCTGGGACCACCGGGGAGCTGTTTTTT
TRBJ1-2 - TRBV5-1 many CASSDNYGYTF TGCGCCAGCAGCGACAACTATGGCTACACCTTC
TRBJ2-5 - TRBV12-3/TRBV12-4 many CASSRRAGETQYF TGTGCCAGCAGTCGGAGGGCCGGAGAGACCCAGTACTTC
TRBJ1-1 - TRBV4-3 many CASSQATYTEAFF TGCGCCAGCAGCCAAGCCACCTACACTGAAGCTTTCTTT
TRBJ1-1 - TRBV6-5 many CASSYEKNTEAFF TGTGCCAGCAGTTACGAGAAGAACACTGAAGCTTTCTTT
TRBJ2-2 TRBD2 TRBV5-1 - CASSVGTSRAGELFF TGCGCCAGCAGCGTCGGGACTAGTCGAGCCGGGGAGCTGTTTTTT
TRBJ1-6 TRBD1 TRBV2 many CATDRANSPLHF TGTGCCACCGACAGGGCAAATTCACCCCTCCACTTT
TRBJ1-2 - TRBV30 many CAWRDPGRSAYGYTF TGTGCCTGGAGGGATCCGGGACGGTCTGCCTATGGCTACACCTTC
TRBJ2-5 - TRBV10-3 many CAISATPQLETQYF TGTGCCATCAGTGCAACGCCCCAACTCGAGACCCAGTACTTC
TRBJ2-7 TRBD2 TRBV9 many CASSVSGTSGYEQYF TGTGCCAGCAGCGTATCTGGGACTAGCGGCTACGAGCAGTACTTC
TRBJ1-2 TRBD1 TRBV5-5 many CASSLEQGIPNYGYTF TGTGCCAGCAGCTTGGAACAGGGGATACCTAACTATGGCTACACCTTC
TRBJ2-7 - TRBV7-8 - CAWSVKGNYEQYF TGTGCCTGGAGTGTAAAGGGTAACTACGAGCAGTACTTC
TRBJ2-5 TRBD2 TRBV6-1 many CASSEGVRLAGRETQYF TGTGCCAGCAGTGAAGGGGTGAGACTAGCGGGACGGGAGACCCAGTACTTC
TRBJ1-1 - TRBV5-1 many CASSFKGNTEAFF TGCGCCAGCAGCTTCAAGGGAAACACTGAAGCTTTCTTT
TRBJ2-2 TRBD1 TRBV10-1 once CATRDSMNTGELFF TGCGCCACCCGGGACAGCATGAACACCGGGGAGCTGTTTTTT
TRBJ2-2 TRBD1 TRBV12-3/TRBV12-4 - CASSSFLNRGMAGELFF TGTGCCAGCAGTTCTTTTCTTAACAGGGGAATGGCCGGGGAGCTGTTTTTT
TRBJ2-7 TRBD2 TRBV7-2 - CASSLAQAGANEQYF TGTGCCAGCAGCTTAGCCCAAGCGGGAGCGAACGAGCAGTACTTC
TRBJ1-5 - TRBV15 many CATSTRRHDQPQHF TGTGCCACCAGCACCAGACGGCATGATCAGCCCCAGCATTTT
TRBJ2-7 TRBD1 TRBV12-3/TRBV12-4 - CASSKGNLGQGSYEQYF TGTGCCAGCAGTAAAGGGAATTTGGGACAGGGATCCTACGAGCAGTACTTC
TRBJ2-5 TRBD2 TRBV28 - CASSLSLAEQETQYF TGTGCCAGCAGTTTATCACTAGCGGAACAAGAGACCCAGTACTTC
TRBJ1-1 - TRBV20-1 - CSAAGRGGAKSPAFF TGCAGTGCAGCGGGGCGGGGGGGCGCGAAGTCCCCAGCTTTCTTT
TRBJ2-4 - TRBV11-2 many CASSPRTDKNIQYF TGTGCCAGCAGCCCTAGGACGGACAAAAACATTCAGTACTTC
TRBJ2-2 TRBD2 TRBV28 - CASSRTSGRGTGELFF TGTGCCAGCAGTCGGACTAGCGGGAGAGGTACCGGGGAGCTGTTTTTT
TRBJ2-7 TRBD2 TRBV6-5 many CASRTAGITYEQYF TGTGCCAGCAGAACAGCGGGAATCACCTACGAGCAGTACTTC
TRBJ1-5 - TRBV4-3 many CASSQGAANQPQHF TGCGCCAGCAGCCAAGGAGCAGCGAATCAGCCCCAGCATTTT
TRBJ1-1 TRBD1 TRBV6-1 - CASSRDRGEAFF TGTGCCAGCAGTAGGGACAGGGGTGAAGCTTTCTTT
TRBJ2-7 TRBD1 TRBV11-2 - CASSLDSVRGTGGSKKYF TGTGCCAGCAGCTTAGATTCGGTTCGCGGGACAGGGGGTTCAAAGAAGTACTTC
TRBJ1-1 - TRBV12-5 - CASGLEAAPNTEAFF TGTGCTAGTGGTTTGGAGGCGGCACCGAACACTGAAGCTTTCTTT
TRBJ1-1 - TRBV6-1 few CASSEGTLGAFF TGTGCCAGCAGTGAAGGGACCTTGGGAGCTTTCTTT
TRBJ2-7 TRBD1 TRBV5-1 many CASSMTGTGDEQYF TGCGCCAGCAGCATGACCGGGACAGGGGACGAGCAGTACTTC
TRBJ1-2 - TRBV19 many CASSTRGGGYTF TGTGCCAGTAGTACCCGGGGCGGCGGCTACACCTTC
TRBJ2-5 TRBD2 TRBV20-1 - CSASLLAGVETQYF TGCAGTGCTAGTTTACTAGCGGGAGTAGAGACCCAGTACTTC
TRBJ2-2 - TRBV3-1 many CASSQALTTGELFF TGTGCCAGCAGCCAAGCCCTAACAACCGGGGAGCTGTTTTTT
TRBJ1-2 - TRBV6-1 many CASSVGRGNYGYTF TGTGCCAGCAGTGTGGGGCGGGGGAACTATGGCTACACCTTC
TRBJ2-7 - TRBV4-1 many CASSPRSAEFYEQYF TGCGCCAGCAGCCCACGGTCAGCGGAGTTTTACGAGCAGTACTTC
TRBJ1-2 - TRBV25-1 - CASSAGVINYGYTF TGTGCCAGCAGCGCGGGGGTGATTAACTATGGCTACACCTTC
TRBJ1-5 - TRBV12-3/TRBV12-4 many CASSFGRVGNQPQHF TGTGCCAGCAGTTTCGGCAGGGTAGGCAATCAGCCCCAGCATTTT
TRBJ1-2 - TRBV6-5 - CASIKRSNYGYTF TGTGCCAGCATTAAACGATCGAACTATGGCTACACCTTC
TRBJ2-6 - TRBV12-3/TRBV12-4 many CASAPSAGANVLTF TGTGCCAGCGCCCCTTCGGCGGGGGCCAACGTCCTGACTTTC
TRBJ2-7 - TRBV6-5 many CASSSYRYEQYF TGTGCCAGCAGTTCGTATAGGTACGAGCAGTACTTC
TRBJ2-7 - TRBV2 many CASTRDIPYEQYF TGTGCCAGCACCCGGGACATACCATACGAGCAGTACTTC
TRBJ2-5 - TRBV10-3 many CAISESIGVPETQYF TGTGCCATCAGTGAGTCGATTGGGGTCCCGGAGACCCAGTACTTC
TRBJ1-6 - TRBV30 - CAWSANSPLHF TGTGCCTGGAGTGCGAATTCACCCCTCCACTTT
TRBJ2-7 TRBD2 TRBV7-2 - CASSPWTSNEQYF TGTGCCAGCAGCCCCTGGACTAGCAACGAGCAGTACTTC